Below, 23 T cell receptor beta chains from the same sample are listed, as sequenced in a study of T-cell memory formation after mild COVID-19. TCRdb re-analysed the 5' RACE reads in MiXCR, keeping a single row per CDR3 protein. The sample carries around 410,000 distinct CDR3 sequences, around 22% recorded once. The sequencing input was PBMCs or a T cell subset sorted from them (not recorded which). Source of these receptors: an adult woman who had mild COVID-19 (a few samples of this study predate the infection). Cell type and time point are not known.

This clonotype was observed a few times. The rearrangement links TRBV20-1 to TRBJ2-3, with 15 bases identical to TRBD2. The CDR3 spans 18 residues. Germline CDR1 DFQATT, CDR2 SNEGSKA (reference sequence). The V and J ends lost 3 bases and 8 bases, in that order; junction bases with no gene match: 15. The CDR3: CSASPGTSGGPSGGTQYF. CDR3 in DNA: TGCAGTGCTAGTCCCGGGACTAGCGGGGGGCCCTCGGGCGGTACGCAGTATTTT.

The gene calls are TRBV7-9 and TRBJ1-1; 9 bases align to TRBD1. Germline trimming cut 5 bases from V and 6 bases from J; bases unmatched to any gene: 4. The CDR3 covers 13 residues. Germline CDR1 and CDR2: SEHNR and FQNEAQ (reference sequence). The CDR3 sequence: CASSIDRGSEAFF. For the CDR3, the DNA is TGTGCCAGCAGCATAGACAGGGGGTCTGAAGCTTTCTTT.

The chain links TRBV4-3 to TRBJ2-3; 9 positions agree with TRBD2. Trimming cost V 0 bases and J 4 bases; bases outside gene matches: 2. Germline V gives CDR1 LGHNA, CDR2 YSLEER. The CDR3 loop spans 15 amino acids. As DNA, the CDR3 is TGCGCCAGCAGCCAAGAAGGCGGGAGGGCAGATACGCAGTATTTT. Its translation is CASSQEGGRADTQYF.

The V call is TRBV27, the J call TRBJ1-2; D remains ambiguous. The CDR3 extends over 16 amino acids. Germline V CDR1 and CDR2: MNHEY, SMNVEV (reference sequence). V lost 5 bases and J lost 3, with 19 bases in between. CDR3 residues: CASSPIREGGYYGYTF. CDR3 in DNA: TGTGCCAGCAGTCCCATTAGGGAGGGCGGGTACTATGGCTACACCTTC.

The chain recombines TRBV9 with TRBJ2-2; the D gene is possibly TRBD2 (6 bases). V was cut by 0 bases and J by 4 bases, with 13 bases left in between. Per the germline V gene, CDR1 is SGDLS and CDR2 is YYNGEE. This CDR3 is 16 amino acids long. The CDR3 region is CASSVEVAVSTGELFF. The CDR3 DNA reads as TGTGCCAGCAGCGTAGAAGTAGCGGTGAGCACCGGGGAGCTGTTTTTT.

The V call is TRBV11-3, the J call TRBJ2-2; 8 positions agree with TRBD2. Looked up from germline, CDR1 is SGHNT and CDR2 is YENEEA. The CDR3 has 15 residues. V was pared by 5 bases and J by 5 bases, with 7 bases of the junction left unmatched. CDR3 loop: CASSMRTSRTGELFF. Here the CDR3 DNA reads TGTGCCAGCAGCATGCGGACTAGCCGGACCGGGGAGCTGTTTTTT.

The V call is TRBV12-3 or TRBV12-4, the J call TRBJ2-2; maybe TRBD1 (5 bases). The CDR3 length is 13 residues. Trimming left V 6 bases short and J 6 bases short, with 11 bases between. The CDR3 DNA follows: TGTGCCAGCAGGGACAATTTGGCCGGGGAGCTGTTTTTT. It specifies CASRDNLAGELFF.

This clonotype occurred once. The chain carries TRBV2 and TRBJ2-1; D unresolved. The CDR3 spans 15 residues. Per germline, CDR1 SNHLY and CDR2 FYNNEI. With 6 bases removed from V and 0 bases from J, the gap between germline ends came to 12 bases. In nucleotides, the CDR3 is TGTGCCAGCAGGGCCGGACGGAGCTCCTACAATGAGCAGTTCTTC. Translation: CASRAGRSSYNEQFF. The full variable domain, its missing parts supplied by reference TRBV2 and TRBJ2-1, is EPEVTQTPSHQVTQMGQEVILRCVPISNHLYFYWYRQILGQKVEFLVSFYNNEISEKSEIFDDQFSVERPDGSNFTLKIRSTKLEDSAMYFCASRAGRSSYNEQFFGPGTRLTVL.

The genes are TRBV15 and TRBJ2-3; 8 nucleotides line up with TRBD2. V gave up 4 bases and J gave up 2 bases; unmatched junction bases: 8. CDR3 length: 16 residues. Germline V gives CDR1 LNHNV, CDR2 YYDKDF (reference sequence). The CDR3 sequence is CATSMASGSYTDTQYF. DNA of the CDR3: TGTGCCACCAGCATGGCTAGCGGGTCCTACACAGATACGCAGTATTTT.

The V call is TRBV15, the J call TRBJ2-3; 11 nucleotides line up with TRBD2. The CDR3 spans 15 residues. CDR1 LNHNV and CDR2 YYDKDF come from the germline V gene (reference sequence). Trimming at V came to 1 base and at J to 7 bases, leaving 4 bases not matched to a gene. The CDR3 spells CATSRAGTSGYTQYF. CDR3 in DNA: TGTGCCACCAGCAGAGCAGGGACTAGCGGTTATACGCAGTATTTT.

The chain links TRBV18 to TRBJ2-6; 9 bases match TRBD1. Losses at the gene ends were 4 bases for V and 0 bases for J; bases not matched to a gene: 4. The CDR3 is 17 amino acids. The germline V gene has CDR1 KGHSH and CDR2 LQKENI. The chain's CDR3 is CASSRGQGRSGANVLTF. The CDR3 DNA reads as TGTGCCAGCTCACGGGGACAGGGACGCTCTGGGGCCAACGTCCTGACTTTC.

The gene calls are TRBV12-3 or TRBV12-4 and TRBJ1-2; tentatively, D is TRBD1 (6 bases). Trimming stripped 5 bases from V and 4 bases from J, with 11 bases between. This CDR3 is built from 13 residues. The CDR3 nucleotides are TGTGCCAGCAGTCGGACAGCGTTCTATGGCTACACCTTC. It encodes CASSRTAFYGYTF.

The V gene is TRBV7-2, the J gene TRBJ2-7; 7 nucleotides align to TRBD1. Germline CDR1 SGHTA, CDR2 FQGNSA. Trimming removed 7 bases from V and 0 bases from J; junction bases left unmatched: 9. The CDR3 has 15 amino acids. CDR3 amino acids: CASTGGWAPSYEQYF. CDR3 nucleotides: TGTGCCAGCACAGGGGGTTGGGCCCCCTCCTACGAGCAGTACTTC.

This clonotype was counted between two and nine times. This chain joins TRBV24-1 and TRBJ2-2; possible D gene TRBD2, 5 bases. CDR1 KGHDR and CDR2 SFDVKD come from the germline V gene. The CDR3 contains 11 residues. V was shortened by 8 bases and J by 8 bases, with 8 bases between the two germline ends. The CDR3 protein is CATKSGGELFF. In DNA, the CDR3 is TGTGCCACCAAGTCGGGGGGGGAGCTGTTTTTT.

This clonotype was detected a few times. V usage is TRBV7-9 and J usage is TRBJ2-5; 10 nucleotides match TRBD2. The length of the CDR3 is 16 residues. In germline, CDR1 is SEHNR, CDR2 FQNEAQ (reference sequence). Trimming removed 4 bases from V and 0 bases from J; junction bases left unmatched: 5. CDR3 region: CASSSLAGAYQETQYF. The CDR3 nucleotides read TGTGCCAGCAGCTCGCTAGCGGGGGCGTACCAAGAGACCCAGTACTTC.

The table lists this clonotype with a few counts. The rearrangement joins TRBV6-4 to TRBJ2-1; D remains unclear. This CDR3 is 13 amino acids long. Germline loops: CDR1 MRHNA, CDR2 SNTAGT. Between the trimmed V and J ends, which lost 4 bases and 3 bases, there was a span of 7 bases. The CDR3 loop is CASSGNGYNEQFF. The CDR3 region has the DNA TGTGCCAGCAGTGGAAACGGCTACAATGAGCAGTTCTTC.

V is TRBV5-4 and J is TRBJ1-4; 9 bases are a match to TRBD1. The junction had 8 bases not matched to a gene; V was cut back by 4 bases and J by 1 base. This CDR3 is built from 17 residues. Germline CDR1 reads SGHNT; CDR2 reads YYREEE (reference sequence). The CDR3 coding sequence is TGTGCCAGCAGCCGGGTGGGACAGGGAGAAACTAATGAAAAACTGTTTTTT. Protein: CASSRVGQGETNEKLFF.

V is TRBV5-6 and J is TRBJ2-7; D is ambiguous. V lost 2 bases and J 7 bases, leaving 7 bases between the germline ends. CDR1 is SGHDT, CDR2 YYEEEE, per germline. This CDR3 region has 11 residues. This CDR3 reads CASSFLLEQYF. Here the CDR3 DNA reads TGTGCCAGCAGCTTCCTTTTGGAGCAGTACTTC.

The genes are TRBV5-6 and TRBJ1-2, with 9 bases aligning to TRBD1. V trimming: 1 base; J trimming: 5 bases; junction bases outside the gene matches: 9. The CDR3 runs to 16 residues. Germline CDR1 and CDR2: SGHDT and YYEEEE. CDR3 DNA: TGTGCCAGCAGCTTGACAGGGGGCGTCGATTATTATGGCTACACCTTC. This gives the protein CASSLTGGVDYYGYTF.

The chain links TRBV7-6 to TRBJ2-5; 8 nucleotides align to TRBD1. The CDR3 length is 14 residues. V gave up 3 bases and J gave up 5 bases; unmatched junction bases: 5. The germline V gene encodes CDR1 SGHVS and CDR2 FNYEAQ. CDR3 protein: CASSFQGAQETQYF. The CDR3 nucleotides are TGTGCCAGCAGCTTTCAGGGGGCGCAGGAGACCCAGTACTTC.

A few counts support this clonotype. The rearrangement joins TRBV10-3 to TRBJ2-3; a possible D gene is TRBD2 (6 bases). Germline V gives CDR1 ENHRY, CDR2 SYGVKD. CDR3 size: 15 residues. V dropped 2 bases and J dropped 2 bases, with 11 bases sitting between them. This CDR3 reads CAISEEGLNTDTQYF. The CDR3 DNA is TGTGCCATCAGTGAGGAGGGACTGAACACAGATACGCAGTATTTT.

In its sample, this clonotype was seen a few times. The V gene is TRBV3-1, the J gene TRBJ1-2, with D unresolved. Germline assignment: CDR1 LGHDT and CDR2 YNNKEL (reference sequence). V lost 0 bases and J lost 8, with 13 bases in between. This CDR3 is built from 14 residues. The CDR3 is CASSQDAVFWGYTF. CDR3 DNA: TGTGCCAGCAGCCAAGATGCAGTTTTCTGGGGCTACACCTTC. The complete variable domain, with remaining parts taken from reference TRBV3-1 and TRBJ1-2, reads DTAVSQTPKYLVTQMGNDKSIKCEQNLGHDTMYWYKQDSKKFLKIMFSYNNKELIINETVPNRFSPKSPDKAHLNLHINSLELGDSAVYFCASSQDAVFWGYTFGSGTRLTVV.

This rearrangement joins TRBV2 to TRBJ1-2; perhaps TRBD1 as D (5 bases). The germline V gene has CDR1 SNHLY and CDR2 FYNNEI. Trimming removed 4 bases from V and 0 bases from J, with 15 bases in between. The length of the CDR3 is 16 residues. CDR3 residues: CASSATGGTANYGYTF. CDR3 DNA: TGTGCCAGCAGTGCCACTGGGGGAACCGCTAACTATGGCTACACCTTC.